This T cell receptor beta chain is drawn from a study of blood T cells in healthy people across ages. Study-wide results and limits: One million T cells yielded diversity estimates that were considered underestimates.

A remark on this clonotype: The antigen is not known.

CDR1 is SGHTA and CDR2 is FQGNSA in the germline V gene. There are 13 residues in the CDR3. V lost 0 bases, J lost 8 bases, and 10 bases lay in between. Per sample, extraction of total RNA gave at least 5.5 micrograms in every case. A second PCR, run for about 7 to 11 cycles, used a sample-barcoded 5' primer plus a J-beta primer mix. TCRdb re-called the 5' RACE reads through MiXCR, storing one row per CDR3 protein. The sample includes hundreds of thousands of distinct CDR3 sequences, over 40% seen only once; the top ten take 30%. This TCR came from a man at least 80 years old in good health. The V gene is TRBV7-2, the J gene TRBJ1-2, with D perhaps TRBD1 (5 bases). Specimen: blood. CDR3 amino acids: CASSLALGDGYTF. The DNA for the CDR3 is TGTGCCAGCAGCTTAGCGTTGGGGGACGGCTACACCTTC. The whole variable domain, remainder taken from reference TRBV7-2 and TRBJ1-2, is GAGVSQSPSNKVTEKGKDVELRCDPISGHTALYWYRQSLGQGLEFLIYFQGNSAPDKSGLPSDRFSAERTGGSVSTLTIQRTQQEDSAVYLCASSLALGDGYTFGSGTRLTVV.